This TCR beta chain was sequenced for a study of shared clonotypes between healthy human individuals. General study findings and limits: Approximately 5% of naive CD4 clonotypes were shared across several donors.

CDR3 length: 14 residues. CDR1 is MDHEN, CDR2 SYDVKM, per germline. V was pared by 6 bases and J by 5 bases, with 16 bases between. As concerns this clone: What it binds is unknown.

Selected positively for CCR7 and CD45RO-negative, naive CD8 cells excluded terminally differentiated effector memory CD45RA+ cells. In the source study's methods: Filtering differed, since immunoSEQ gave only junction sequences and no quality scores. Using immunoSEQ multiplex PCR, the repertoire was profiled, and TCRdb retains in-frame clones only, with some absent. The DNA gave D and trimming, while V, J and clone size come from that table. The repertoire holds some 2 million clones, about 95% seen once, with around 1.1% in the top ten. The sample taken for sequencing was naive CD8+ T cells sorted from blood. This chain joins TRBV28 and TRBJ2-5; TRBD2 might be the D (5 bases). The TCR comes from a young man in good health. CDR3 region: CASRPDSDRETQYF. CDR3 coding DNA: TGTGCCAGCAGACCGGACTCGGATCGGGAGACCCAGTACTTC.